Shown below are 30 T cell receptor beta chains from a single sample sequenced in a study of blood T cell repertoires in COVID-19. Profiled with immunoSEQ multiplex PCR; TCRdb holds only in-frame clones, not every one. Here the sample spans about 130,000 clones, approximately 74% being singletons. The sequenced sample was peripheral blood. The source is a man aged 55 to 70 with acute or convalescent COVID-19.

This clone was seen at least ten times. V usage is TRBV18 and J usage is TRBJ1-1; no firm D call. The ends were cut back, 6 bases at V and 1 base at J, with 12 bases in the middle. Germline V gene data show CDR1 as KGHSH and CDR2 as LQKENI. CDR3 length equals 14 residues. DNA of the CDR3: TGTGCCAGCTCCGGGGAAAATCAGAACACTGAAGCTTTCTTT. Translated, it gives CASSGENQNTEAFF.

V gene TRBV15 combines with J gene TRBJ1-2; D not certain. The V gene's germline CDR1 is LNHNV and CDR2 YYDKDF (reference sequence). The V end was cut by 1 base, the J end by 2 bases, with 11 bases between. This CDR3 contains 15 residues. For the CDR3, the DNA is TGTGCCACCAGCAGAGTCACCCCAGGAAACTATGGCTACACCTTC. This encodes CATSRVTPGNYGYTF.

This clone appeared once. The V gene is TRBV6-1, the J gene TRBJ1-1; 9 positions agree with TRBD1. The germline V gene encodes CDR1 MNHNS and CDR2 SASEGT. This CDR3 has 14 residues. The J segment lost 5 bases and the V segment lost 2 bases, leaving 3 bases of the junction unmatched. CDR3 nucleotide sequence: TGTGCCAGCAGTGAAACAGGGGGCGGTACTGAAGCTTTCTTT. Translation gives CASSETGGGTEAFF.

This chain joins TRBV10-3 and TRBJ2-1; the match to TRBD2 covers 8 bases. Germline CDR1 reads ENHRY; CDR2 reads SYGVKD. The CDR3 consists of 14 residues. V dropped 7 bases and J dropped 6; count of bases not matched to a gene: 8. The CDR3 DNA reads as TGTGCCATCAATCCCCGTGCGGGAGGCAATGAGCAGTTCTTC. Amino acid sequence: CAINPRAGGNEQFF.

The V call is TRBV7-9, the J call TRBJ1-5; D is unclear. V lost 1 base, J lost 4 bases, and 5 bases lay in between. CDR1 is SEHNR and CDR2 is FQNEAQ in the germline V gene (reference sequence). The CDR3 is 13 amino acids. The DNA of the CDR3 is TGTGCCAGCAGCTTAGGGACTAATCAGCCCCAGCATTTT. This sequence encodes CASSLGTNQPQHF.

The chain uses TRBV25-1 and TRBJ1-1; D gene uncertain. V lost 6 bases to trimming and J lost 6 bases, with 11 bases between them. Germline loops: CDR1 MGHDK, CDR2 SYGVNS. The CDR3 has 12 amino acids. CDR3 protein: CASRTGGAEAFF. The CDR3 bases are TGTGCCAGCAGGACGGGAGGAGCTGAAGCTTTCTTT.

V usage is TRBV6-6 and J usage is TRBJ2-3, with 8 nucleotides matching TRBD2. The V and J ends lost 5 bases and 4 bases, in that order; junction bases with no gene match: 11. Germline CDR1 is MNHNY and CDR2 is SVGAGI (reference sequence). The CDR3 is 16 residues long. CDR3 sequence: CASSNRGGGSSDTQYF. CDR3 sequence (DNA): TGTGCCAGCAGTAATCGGGGCGGGGGGTCATCAGATACGCAGTATTTT.

CDR3 loop: CASSAGSSRDRGGYTF. CDR3 DNA sequence: TGTGCCAGCAGCGCGGGTTCGTCGAGGGACAGGGGCGGCTACACCTTC. This chain connects TRBV9 to TRBJ1-2, with 10 nucleotides matching TRBD1. Germline CDR1 and CDR2: SGDLS and YYNGEE. J was trimmed by 8 bases and V by 3 bases; bases with no gene match: 13. The CDR3 has 16 amino acids.

This sequence joins TRBV5-4 and TRBJ2-7; 12 bases agree with TRBD2. CDR3 size: 15 residues. V lost 0 bases to trimming and J lost 6 bases; unmatched junction nucleotides: 4. Looked up from germline, CDR1 is SGHNT and CDR2 is YYREEE (reference sequence). The CDR3 is CASSLGTSGILEQYF. The CDR3 DNA reads TGTGCCAGCAGCTTGGGGACTAGCGGGATCCTCGAGCAGTACTTC.

The chain combines TRBV9 with TRBJ2-2; D gene ambiguous. Germline V gene lookup returns CDR1 SGDLS and CDR2 YYNGEE. The CDR3 contains 15 residues. V was cut by 2 bases and J by 6 bases, with 14 bases left in between. The DNA of the CDR3 is TGTGCCAGCAGCGTTAGTTCCGTACCGTCCGGGGAGCTGTTTTTT. Protein sequence: CASSVSSVPSGELFF.

The chain carries TRBV19 and TRBJ2-1, with TRBD2 matching 9 bases. CDR3 length: 14 residues. Germline-derived CDR1 and CDR2 are LNHDA and SQIVND (reference sequence). The J segment lost 6 bases and the V segment lost 9 bases, leaving 9 bases of the junction unmatched. CDR3 bases: TGTGCCAGCAATAACCCAGCGGGGGGCAATGAGCAGTTCTTC. The encoded protein is CASNNPAGGNEQFF.

The chain has TRBV10-1 and TRBJ2-7; possibly TRBD2 for D (6 bases). There are 15 residues in the CDR3. Between the trimmed V and J ends, which lost 2 bases and 3 bases, there was a span of 14 bases. Per the germline V gene, CDR1 is WNHNN and CDR2 is SYGVQD (reference sequence). The CDR3 nucleotides read TGCGCCAGCAGTGAGGACCCGGGACTTCTCTACGAGCAGTACTTC. It specifies CASSEDPGLLYEQYF.

V and J are TRBV12-3 or TRBV12-4 and TRBJ1-2, with 9 bases identical to TRBD1. V was clipped by 6 bases and J by 6 bases; unmatched bases: 5. The CDR3 totals 13 residues. The CDR3 DNA reads TGTGCCAGCAGGCGGACAGGGGAGGATGGCTACACCTTC. Its translation: CASRRTGEDGYTF.

The chain joins TRBV2 to TRBJ2-5, with 8 bases lining up with TRBD2. The CDR3 has 11 residues. Germline V gene data show CDR1 as SNHLY and CDR2 as FYNNEI. The junction had 2 bases not matched to a gene; V was cut back by 4 bases and J by 10 bases. The CDR3, as DNA: TGTGCCAGCAGTGTTCTAGCGGGCCAGTACTTC. It is translated as CASSVLAGQYF.

V and J are TRBV3-1 (or the pseudogene TRBV3-2) and TRBJ2-7; 10 bases line up with TRBD2. The junction had 9 bases not matched to a gene; V was cut back by 1 base and J by 0 bases. The CDR3 runs to 18 residues. CDR1 and CDR2 from the germline V gene are LGHDT and YNNKEL (reference sequence). The CDR3 bases are TGTGCCAGCAGCCAAGTGTCGGTTGCTAGCGGGAGCTCCTACGAGCAGTACTTC. The encoded protein is CASSQVSVASGSSYEQYF.

This clone was observed a handful of times. The CDR3 sequence is CASSPRLAGVDGELFF. The CDR3 coding sequence is TGTGCCAGCTCACCAAGACTAGCGGGAGTGGACGGGGAGCTGTTTTTT. The rearrangement joins TRBV18 to TRBJ2-2; 12 bases fit TRBD2. The CDR3 loop spans 16 amino acids. V dropped 2 bases and J dropped 7; count of bases not matched to a gene: 5. From germline, CDR1 is KGHSH and CDR2 LQKENI.

This clone was counted once. J is TRBJ1-2 and V is TRBV11-2, with 8 bases fitting TRBD1. The CDR3 has 16 amino acids. Germline lookup yields CDR1 SGHAT and CDR2 FQNNGV. V was pared by 3 bases and J by 5 bases, with 11 bases of the junction left unmatched. CDR3 protein: CASSFGQGRVLYGYTF. CDR3 bases: TGTGCCAGCAGCTTCGGACAGGGAAGGGTTCTATATGGCTACACCTTC.

The chain couples TRBV19 to TRBJ1-6, with TRBD1 identical over 7 bases. This CDR3 comprises 15 residues. V shed 9 bases, J shed 3 bases, and the junction held 8 bases outside the gene matches. Per the germline V gene, CDR1 is LNHDA and CDR2 is SQIVND (reference sequence). Written as DNA, the CDR3 is TGTGCCAGCCAATCAGGGGGTTTCTATAATTCACCCCTCCACTTT. Encoded protein: CASQSGGFYNSPLHF.

The V and J genes are TRBV15 and TRBJ2-1, with D possibly matching TRBD1 (6 bases). CDR1 and CDR2 from the germline V gene are LNHNV and YYDKDF (reference sequence). The CDR3 runs 14 residues. Deletions cut 0 bases from V and 9 bases from J, with 12 bases between. CDR3 nucleotide sequence: TGTGCCACCAGCAGAGATCCGACAGGCGGTGAGCAGTTCTTC. The encoded protein is CATSRDPTGGEQFF.

This clone was found a few times. V is TRBV25-1 and J is TRBJ1-1; D call uncertain. Germline CDR1 is MGHDK and CDR2 is SYGVNS. Trimming shortened V by 3 bases and J by 1 base, and 9 bases separated the two germline ends. This CDR3 is built from 14 residues. The CDR3 bases are TGTGCCAGCAGTGAGCGGCGCGGGAACACTGAAGCTTTCTTT. This encodes CASSERRGNTEAFF. Using reference TRBV25-1 and TRBJ1-1 for the parts outside the CDR3, the full variable domain is EADIYQTPRYLVIGTGKKITLECSQTMGHDKMYWYQQDPGMELHLIHYSYGVNSTEKGDLSSESTVSRIRTEHFPLTLESARPSHTSQYLCASSERRGNTEAFFGQGTRLTVV.

This clone was counted a few times. V usage is TRBV7-9 and J usage is TRBJ1-1; a possible D gene is TRBD1 (5 bases). V was clipped by 1 base and J by 4 bases, with 13 bases between them. This CDR3 contains 15 residues. Germline V gene lookup returns CDR1 SEHNR and CDR2 FQNEAQ (reference sequence). In nucleotides, the CDR3 is TGTGCCAGCAGCTTAGACAGGTCCGTTACCACTGAAGCTTTCTTT. Amino acid sequence: CASSLDRSVTTEAFF.

This clone was observed a single time. V gene TRBV2 combines with J gene TRBJ1-2; possibly TRBD1 for D (6 bases). The germline CDR1 and CDR2 sequences are SNHLY and FYNNEI. Trimming removed 7 bases from V and 12 bases from J, with 18 bases in between. The CDR3 extends over 12 amino acids. In DNA form, the CDR3 reads TGTGCCAGCACGCCGACAGGCCCGGAGCACACCTTC. This sequence encodes CASTPTGPEHTF. Using reference TRBV2 and TRBJ1-2 for the parts outside the CDR3, the full variable domain is EPEVTQTPSHQVTQMGQEVILRCVPISNHLYFYWYRQILGQKVEFLVSFYNNEISEKSEIFDDQFSVERPDGSNFTLKIRSTKLEDSAMYFCASTPTGPEHTFGSGTRLTVV.

This clone appeared once. The chain combines TRBV2 with TRBJ1-6; unclear D gene. This CDR3 has 15 amino acids. V lost 8 bases and J lost 0, with 11 bases in between. Looked up from germline, CDR1 is SNHLY and CDR2 is FYNNEI. The CDR3 coding sequence is TGTGCCAGCCGTGGCGGAAGCTCCTATAATTCACCCCTCCACTTT. It translates to CASRGGSSYNSPLHF.

The chain recombines TRBV7-9 with TRBJ2-7; possibly TRBD1 for D (5 bases). The CDR3 extends over 12 amino acids. CDR1 and CDR2 from the germline V gene are SEHNR and FQNEAQ (reference sequence). Deletions cut 5 bases from V and 2 bases from J, with 7 bases between. CDR3 residues: CASSQQAYEQYF. In DNA form, the CDR3 reads TGTGCCAGCAGCCAACAGGCCTACGAGCAGTACTTC.

The chain couples TRBV10-1 to TRBJ2-1, with 7 bases lining up with TRBD2. Germline V gives CDR1 WNHNN, CDR2 SYGVQD (reference sequence). J gave up 0 bases and V 3 bases, and 5 bases lay outside the gene matches. CDR3 size: 16 residues. Here the CDR3 DNA reads TGCGCCAGCAGTGACGCCCTAGCGGACTCCTACAATGAGCAGTTCTTC. Protein sequence: CASSDALADSYNEQFF.

V gene TRBV27 combines with J gene TRBJ2-1, with 7 bases identical to TRBD1. CDR3 length equals 17 residues. The germline V gene encodes CDR1 MNHEY and CDR2 SMNVEV (reference sequence). Germline trimming cut 3 bases from V and 4 bases from J; bases unmatched to any gene: 12. The CDR3: CASSLRNPGQIYNEQFF. The CDR3, as DNA: TGTGCCAGCAGTTTGCGAAACCCGGGACAGATTTACAATGAGCAGTTCTTC.

The chain couples TRBV5-1 to TRBJ1-1, with a possible D match to TRBD1 (6 bases). With 1 base removed from V and 1 base from J, the gap between germline ends came to 11 bases. The germline V gene has CDR1 SGHRS and CDR2 YFSETQ. The CDR3 loop spans 15 amino acids. The CDR3 sequence: CASSLNWDKNTEAFF. CDR3 DNA: TGCGCCAGCAGCTTGAACTGGGACAAGAACACTGAAGCTTTCTTT.

The V call is TRBV7-3, the J call TRBJ2-3; a possible D gene is TRBD2 (7 bases). V dropped 0 bases and J dropped 2 bases, with 18 bases sitting between them. The germline gives CDR1 SGHTA, CDR2 FQGTGA. The CDR3 has 18 residues. CDR3 in DNA: TGTGCCAGCAGCTTAACTGCGCACGCGGGGGCCTCCACAGATACGCAGTATTTT. It specifies CASSLTAHAGASTDTQYF.

This clone was counted a few times. V is TRBV6-5 and J is TRBJ2-7, with a weak D call TRBD1 (8 bases). This CDR3 contains 14 residues. Germline CDR1 MNHEY, CDR2 SVGAGI. V dropped 5 bases and J dropped 4 bases, with 15 bases sitting between them. The CDR3 loop is CASSPTGGGYEQYF. The CDR3 nucleotides are TGTGCCAGCAGTCCTACAGGGGGAGGGTACGAGCAGTACTTC.

This clone came up once. The chain has TRBV28 and TRBJ1-4; possible D gene TRBD1, 6 bases. There are 15 residues in the CDR3. Germline values: CDR1 MDHEN, CDR2 SYDVKM. V was clipped by 3 bases and J by 4 bases, with 12 bases between them. CDR3 protein: CASSFPGGINEKLFF. The CDR3 DNA reads TGTGCCAGCAGTTTTCCGGGGGGCATTAATGAAAAACTGTTTTTT. Complete variable domain (other parts from reference TRBV28 and TRBJ1-4): DVKVTQSSRYLVKRTGEKVFLECVQDMDHENMFWYRQDPGLGLRLIYFSYDVKMKEKGDIPEGYSVSREKKERFSLILESASTNQTSMYLCASSFPGGINEKLFFGSGTQLSVL.